This T cell receptor (beta chain) stems from a study of shared T cell receptors in the human thymus. This clone appeared once. Sequencing used immunoSEQ multiplex PCR; TCRdb keeps in-frame clones, though not all of them. Here the sample spans about 610,000 clones, roughly 90% being singletons. The CDR3 runs 14 residues. V was clipped by 7 bases and J by 5 bases, with 17 bases between them. The germline CDR1 and CDR2 sequences are SGHRS and YFSETQ. This sample was shared with a second study, whose subject was human thymus T cells. From that paper: Resections removed during corrective heart surgery provided the thymus tissue used. Related research reported highly overlapping thymic repertoires among unrelated individuals.

Source material: thymocytes. The TCR sequence derives from a boy in the first two years of life with a congenital heart defect. The chain couples TRBV5-1 to TRBJ2-3; D gene uncertain. The CDR3 spells CASGPGSEGDTQYF. CDR3 nucleotides: TGCGCCAGCGGCCCCGGGTCAGAAGGAGATACGCAGTATTTT.